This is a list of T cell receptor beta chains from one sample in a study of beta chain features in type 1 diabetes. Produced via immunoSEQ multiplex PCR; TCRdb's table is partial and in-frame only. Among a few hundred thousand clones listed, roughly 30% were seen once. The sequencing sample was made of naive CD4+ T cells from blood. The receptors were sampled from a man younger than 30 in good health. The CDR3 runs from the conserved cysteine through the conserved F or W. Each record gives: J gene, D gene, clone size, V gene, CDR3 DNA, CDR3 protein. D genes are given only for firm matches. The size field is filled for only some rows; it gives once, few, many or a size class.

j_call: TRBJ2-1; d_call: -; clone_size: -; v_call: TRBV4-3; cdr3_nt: TGCGCCAGCAGCCAAGACCTCCTCCCATACACGGGATTCTTC; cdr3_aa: CASSQDLLPYTGFF
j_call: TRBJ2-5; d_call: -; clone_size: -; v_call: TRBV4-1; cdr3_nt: TGCGCCAGCAGCCTTAGACAGGCACAGGAGACCCAGTACTTC; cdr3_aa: CASSLRQAQETQYF
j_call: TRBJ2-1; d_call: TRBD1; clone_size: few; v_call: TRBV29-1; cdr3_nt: TGCAGCGTTGAGGACAGGGGAAGGAGTGGCTCCTACAATGAGCAGTTCTTC; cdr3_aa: CSVEDRGRSGSYNEQFF
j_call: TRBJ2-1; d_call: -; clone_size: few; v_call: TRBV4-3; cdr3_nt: TGCGCCAGCAGCCAAGAGGCAAGGACACGCTCCTACAATGAGCAGTTCTTC; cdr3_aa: CASSQEARTRSYNEQFF
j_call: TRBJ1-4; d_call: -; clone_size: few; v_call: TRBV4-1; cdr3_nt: TGCGCCAGCAGCCAAGGGAGAAGTGAAAAACTGTTTTTT; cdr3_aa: CASSQGRSEKLFF
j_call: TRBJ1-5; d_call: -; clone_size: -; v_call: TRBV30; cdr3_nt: TGTGCCTGGGGGGGTTCCCATGGACAGCCCCAGCATTTT; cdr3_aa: CAWGGSHGQPQHF
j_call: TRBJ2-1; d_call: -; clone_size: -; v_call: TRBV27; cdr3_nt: TGTGCCAGCAGTTTAGACACCTACAATGAGCAGTTCTTC; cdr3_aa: CASSLDTYNEQFF
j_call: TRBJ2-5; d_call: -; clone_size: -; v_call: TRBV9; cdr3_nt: TGTGCCAGCAGCACCGGCCAAGAGACCCAGTACTTC; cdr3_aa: CASSTGQETQYF
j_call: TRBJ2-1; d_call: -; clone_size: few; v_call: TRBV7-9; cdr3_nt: TGTGCCAGCTCAGTGGGTAGGGACACGGTGTACAATGAGCAGTTCTTC; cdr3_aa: CASSVGRDTVYNEQFF
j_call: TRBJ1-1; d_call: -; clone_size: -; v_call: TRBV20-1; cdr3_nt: TGCAGTGCGCACCAAACCGTGACTTTCTTT; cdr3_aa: CSAHQTVTFF
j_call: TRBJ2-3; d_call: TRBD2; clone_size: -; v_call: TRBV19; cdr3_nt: TGTGCCAGTAGACTAGCGGGCGCCAGCACAGATACGCAGTATTTT; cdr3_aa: CASRLAGASTDTQYF
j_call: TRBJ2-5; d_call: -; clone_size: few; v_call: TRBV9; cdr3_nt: TGTGCCAGCTCTGGGGGAGAGACCCAGTACTTC; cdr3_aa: CASSGGETQYF
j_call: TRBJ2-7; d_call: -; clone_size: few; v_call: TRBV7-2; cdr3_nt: TGTGCCAGCAGCTTTGGAGGGAGCTACGAGCAGTACTTC; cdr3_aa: CASSFGGSYEQYF
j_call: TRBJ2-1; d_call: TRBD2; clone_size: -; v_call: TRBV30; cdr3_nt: TGTGCCTGGAGTAGGGCGGGAGGCCCCTCCTACAATGAGCAGTTCTTC; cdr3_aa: CAWSRAGGPSYNEQFF
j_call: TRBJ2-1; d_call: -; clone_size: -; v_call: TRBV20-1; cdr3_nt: TGCAGTGCTAGAGATCGAGGTGAGCAGTTCTTC; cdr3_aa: CSARDRGEQFF
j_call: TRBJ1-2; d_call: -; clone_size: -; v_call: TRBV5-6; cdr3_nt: TGTGCCAGCAGCCCCTTAGCGAGAACTAACTATGGCTACACCTTC; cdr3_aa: CASSPLARTNYGYTF
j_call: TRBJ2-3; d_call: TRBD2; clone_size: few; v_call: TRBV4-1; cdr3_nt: TGCGCCAGCAGCCAACCCCGGAGCGGGAGGGCCGTTGATACGCAGTATTTT; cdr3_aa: CASSQPRSGRAVDTQYF
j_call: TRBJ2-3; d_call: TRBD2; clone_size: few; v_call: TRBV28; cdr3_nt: TGTGCCAGCAGATCTAGCGGGAGTAGGAGCACAGATACGCAGTATTTT; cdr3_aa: CASRSSGSRSTDTQYF
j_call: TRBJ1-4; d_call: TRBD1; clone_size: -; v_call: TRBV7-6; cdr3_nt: TGTGCCAGCAGCTTAGGGGGACAGGGGGCGCGAAAACTGTTTTTT; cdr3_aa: CASSLGGQGARKLFF
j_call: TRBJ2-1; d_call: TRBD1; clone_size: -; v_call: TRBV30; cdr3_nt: TGTGCCTGGAGTGTGCGGGACAGGGTAAACAATGAGCAGTTCTTC; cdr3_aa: CAWSVRDRVNNEQFF
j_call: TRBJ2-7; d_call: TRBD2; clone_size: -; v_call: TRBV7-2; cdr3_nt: TGTGCCAGCAGCCCTTACGGACTAGCCTACGAGCAGTACTTC; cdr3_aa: CASSPYGLAYEQYF
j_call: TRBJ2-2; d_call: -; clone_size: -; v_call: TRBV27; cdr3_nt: TGTGCCAGCAGTCCCGGACTGGGGAACACCGGGGAGCTGTTTTTT; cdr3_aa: CASSPGLGNTGELFF
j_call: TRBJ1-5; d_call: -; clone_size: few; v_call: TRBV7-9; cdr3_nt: TGTGCCAGCAGCTTAGGGCAGTTCAATCAGCCCCAGCATTTT; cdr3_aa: CASSLGQFNQPQHF
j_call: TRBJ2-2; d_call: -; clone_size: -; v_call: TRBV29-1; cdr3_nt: TGCAGCGTAGACAGGTCCGGGGAGCTGTTTTTT; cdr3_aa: CSVDRSGELFF
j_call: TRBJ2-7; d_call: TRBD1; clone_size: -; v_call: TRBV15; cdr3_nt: TGTGCCACCAGCGGACCTCGGGACAGTCTCTACGAGCAGTACTTC; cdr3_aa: CATSGPRDSLYEQYF
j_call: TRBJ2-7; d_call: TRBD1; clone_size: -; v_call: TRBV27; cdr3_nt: TGTGCCAGCAGAAGGGGGCCCTCCTACGAGCAGTACTTC; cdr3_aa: CASRRGPSYEQYF
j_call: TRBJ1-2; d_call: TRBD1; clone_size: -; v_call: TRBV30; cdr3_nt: TGTGCCTGGAGCCGGGACAGCCCTTCCTATGGCTACACCTTC; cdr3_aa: CAWSRDSPSYGYTF
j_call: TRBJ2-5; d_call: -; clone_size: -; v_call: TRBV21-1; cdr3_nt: TGTGCCAGCAGCAAAGACCGGACTAGCGGGCGACGAGAGACCCAGTACTTC; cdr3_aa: CASSKDRTSGRRETQYF
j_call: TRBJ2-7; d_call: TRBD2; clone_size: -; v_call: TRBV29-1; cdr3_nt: TGCAGCGTTGAAGGCGGGAGGGCGTGGTACGAGCAGTACTTC; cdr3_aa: CSVEGGRAWYEQYF
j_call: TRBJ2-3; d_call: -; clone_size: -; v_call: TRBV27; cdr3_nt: TGTGCCAGCACCTCGGCGGGACTCACAGATACGCAGTATTTT; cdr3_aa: CASTSAGLTDTQYF
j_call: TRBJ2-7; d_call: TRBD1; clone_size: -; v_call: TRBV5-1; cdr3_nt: TGCGCCAGCAGCCCTGGACAGGGGCGATCCTACGAGCAGTACTTC; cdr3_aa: CASSPGQGRSYEQYF
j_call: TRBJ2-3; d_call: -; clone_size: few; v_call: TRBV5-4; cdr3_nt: TGTGCCAGCACGGTAGCAGATACGCAGTATTTT; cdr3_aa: CASTVADTQYF
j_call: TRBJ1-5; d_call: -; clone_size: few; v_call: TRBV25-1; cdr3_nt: TGTGCCAGCTCTGGATCGGGAATGGGCAATCAGCCCCAGCATTTT; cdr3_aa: CASSGSGMGNQPQHF
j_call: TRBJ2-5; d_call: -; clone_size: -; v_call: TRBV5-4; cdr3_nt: TGTGCCAGCAGCTATGACCGAGAGACCCAGTACTTC; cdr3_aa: CASSYDRETQYF
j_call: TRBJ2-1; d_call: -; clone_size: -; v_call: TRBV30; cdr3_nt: TGTGCCTGGAGACAAGCGCGGGGAGTGAGCTACAATGAGCAGTTCTTC; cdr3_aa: CAWRQARGVSYNEQFF
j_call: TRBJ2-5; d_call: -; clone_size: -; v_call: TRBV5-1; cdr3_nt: TGCGCCAGCAGCTTAAGCGGAACTAGGATAGAGACCCAGTACTTC; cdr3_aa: CASSLSGTRIETQYF
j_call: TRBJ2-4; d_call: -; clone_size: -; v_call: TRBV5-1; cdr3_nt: TGCGCCAGCAGCTTGGGGGAGACAGTCATCAACATTCAGTACTTC; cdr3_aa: CASSLGETVINIQYF
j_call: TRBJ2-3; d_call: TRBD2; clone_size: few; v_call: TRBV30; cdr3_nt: TGTGCCTGGAGTGGGACCCGGACTAGCGGGAGGCTCTGGGCAGATACGCAGTATTTT; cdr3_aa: CAWSGTRTSGRLWADTQYF
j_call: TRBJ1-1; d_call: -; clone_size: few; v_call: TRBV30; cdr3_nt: TGTGCCTGGAGTGTACAAGGGGACACTGAAGCTTTCTTT; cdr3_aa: CAWSVQGDTEAFF
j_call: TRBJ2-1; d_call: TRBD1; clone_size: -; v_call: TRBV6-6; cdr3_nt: TGTGCCAGCAGTTACTCGGACAGGGGAAATGAGCAGTTCTTC; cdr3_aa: CASSYSDRGNEQFF